These T cell receptor beta chains were read from a single sample in a study of T cells of healthy individuals. One entry per CDR3 protein results from TCRdb running MiXCR on the 5' RACE reads. The data contain about 60,000 distinct CDR3 sequences, under 20% of them singletons. The receptors were sampled from a human donor in good health. CDR3s include the opening cysteine and the closing phenylalanine or tryptophan. D genes are given only for firm matches. Not all rows give a size; the values are once, few, many and, for expanded clones, a class.

>TRBJ2-1|TRBV10-3|-|-
CATSSGGTYNEQFF
TGTGCCACCTCGTCCGGGGGTACCTACAATGAGCAGTTCTTC
>TRBJ2-3|TRBV28|few|-
CASSQPTGTDTQYF
TGTGCCAGCAGTCAACCGACCGGGACAGATACGCAGTATTTT
>TRBJ2-1|TRBV4-3|-|-
CASSQAYLGQGSYNEQFF
TGCGCCAGCAGCCAAGCATATTTGGGGCAGGGTTCCTACAATGAGCAGTTCTTC
>TRBJ2-1|TRBV11-3|many|-
CASSIDSFQYNEQFF
TGTGCCAGCAGCATCGACAGTTTTCAGTACAATGAGCAGTTCTTC
>TRBJ2-3|TRBV15|-|-
CATSRDGGIYTYTQYF
TGTGCCACCAGCAGAGATGGGGGCATCTACACATATACGCAGTATTTT
>TRBJ1-2|TRBV7-9|-|TRBD1
CASSSLTGNAFGYTF
TGTGCCAGCAGCTCATTGACAGGGAATGCTTTTGGCTACACCTTC
>TRBJ2-5|TRBV5-1|-|TRBD2
CASSQYSTSREETQYF
TGCGCCAGCAGTCAATATTCGACTAGCAGAGAAGAGACCCAGTACTTC
>TRBJ2-7|TRBV7-6|-|TRBD2
CASIPKAGGASYEQYF
TGTGCCAGCATCCCCAAAGCGGGGGGCGCCTCTTACGAGCAGTACTTC
>TRBJ2-2|TRBV20-1|many|-
CSARLNSGELFF
TGCAGTGCTAGGTTAAACTCCGGGGAGCTGTTTTTT
>TRBJ2-5|TRBV28|many|-
CASSRSQETQYF
TGTGCCAGCAGTCGGTCCCAAGAGACCCAGTACTTC
>TRBJ1-1|TRBV7-3|many|TRBD1
CASSISGTGNTEAFF
TGTGCCAGCAGCATCTCCGGGACAGGGAACACTGAAGCTTTCTTT
>TRBJ2-1|TRBV7-2|-|TRBD1
CASSSQRQGQFF
TGTGCCAGCAGCTCGCAGCGACAGGGGCAGTTCTTC
>TRBJ2-5|TRBV27|many|-
CASSFAADQETQYF
TGTGCCAGCAGTTTCGCAGCGGACCAAGAGACCCAGTACTTC
>TRBJ2-5|TRBV5-1|-|-
CASSLGSQETQYF
TGCGCCAGCAGCTTGGGTAGCCAGGAGACCCAGTACTTC
>TRBJ2-3|TRBV12-3/TRBV12-4|many|-
CASSFSGNTDTQYF
TGTGCCAGCAGTTTCAGCGGAAACACAGATACGCAGTATTTT
>TRBJ2-4|TRBV5-1|few|-
CASSLESGRRLAKNIQYF
TGCGCCAGCAGCTTGGAGAGTGGCAGACGATTAGCCAAAAACATTCAGTACTTC
>TRBJ2-1|TRBV4-3|-|TRBD2
CASSQDRGTNNEQFF
TGCGCCAGCAGCCAAGATCGGGGGACTAACAATGAGCAGTTCTTC
>TRBJ2-3|TRBV7-3|few|-
CASSLSGPRSRRPDTQYF
TGTGCCAGCAGCTTATCTGGGCCGCGATCCCGACGGCCCGATACGCAGTATTTT
>TRBJ2-3|TRBV6-5|-|-
CASSPGGLVTDTQYF
TGTGCCAGCAGCCCCGGGGGGCTTGTCACAGATACGCAGTATTTT
>TRBJ1-2|TRBV11-2|many|-
CASSLGRTETYGYTF
TGTGCCAGCAGCTTAGGGCGGACAGAGACCTATGGCTACACCTTC
>TRBJ2-5|TRBV6-1|-|-
CASRGEGGETQYF
TGTGCCAGCAGGGGTGAAGGGGGAGAGACCCAGTACTTC
>TRBJ2-1|TRBV12-3/TRBV12-4|few|-
CASSRSGGDGSNEQFF
TGTGCCAGCAGTCGCAGTGGGGGAGATGGTTCTAATGAGCAGTTCTTC
>TRBJ2-1|TRBV7-2|many|TRBD2
CASSSRTSGSYNEQFF
TGTGCCAGCAGCTCCCGGACTAGCGGGTCCTACAATGAGCAGTTCTTC
>TRBJ1-3|TRBV3-1|-|-
CASSQGGENTIYF
TGTGCCAGCAGCCAAGGCGGGGAGAACACCATATATTTT
>TRBJ2-4|TRBV3-1|few|-
CASSHESTQKNIQYF
TGTGCCAGCAGCCATGAGAGCACCCAAAAAAACATTCAGTACTTC
>TRBJ2-2|TRBV20-1|few|TRBD2
CSALSGTSGRGGELFF
TGCAGTGCTCTTTCCGGGACTAGCGGGAGAGGCGGGGAGCTGTTTTTT
>TRBJ1-4|TRBV3-1|few|-
CASSHRPGPRNEKLFF
TGTGCCAGCAGCCATCGACCGGGACCGAGAAATGAAAAACTGTTTTTT
>TRBJ1-5|TRBV6-2/TRBV6-3|few|-
CASSYRVHGANQPQHF
TGTGCCAGCAGCTATAGGGTACACGGGGCAAATCAGCCCCAGCATTTT
>TRBJ1-2|TRBV29-1|-|-
CSVEDRAAYGYTF
TGCAGCGTTGAAGATAGGGCAGCCTATGGCTACACCTTC
>TRBJ2-1|TRBV24-1|many|-
CATSEERSEQFF
TGTGCCACCAGTGAGGAAAGGTCTGAGCAGTTCTTC
>TRBJ2-1|TRBV20-1|medium-sized|TRBD2
CSARGAGSDYNEQFF
TGCAGTGCTAGAGGAGCGGGATCGGACTACAATGAGCAGTTCTTC
>TRBJ2-5|TRBV5-1|many|-
CASSLAGGLKPETQYF
TGCGCCAGCAGCTTGGCCGGGGGACTGAAGCCAGAGACCCAGTACTTC
>TRBJ2-2|TRBV27|-|TRBD1
CASSLYTGGSGELFF
TGTGCCAGCAGTTTATATACAGGGGGCTCCGGGGAGCTGTTTTTT
>TRBJ1-5|TRBV4-1|many|TRBD1
CASSQDPGTVQPQHF
TGCGCCAGCAGCCAAGATCCCGGGACAGTTCAGCCCCAGCATTTT
>TRBJ1-5|TRBV6-5|few|-
CASSYSRWGNQPQHF
TGTGCCAGCAGTTACTCGAGATGGGGCAATCAGCCCCAGCATTTT
>TRBJ2-7|TRBV7-2|-|-
CASSPAPSGSYEQYF
TGTGCCAGCAGCCCCGCCCCCAGTGGCTCCTACGAGCAGTACTTC
>TRBJ2-3|TRBV21-1|many|-
CASSFRQGLFTDTQYF
TGTGCCAGCAGTTTCAGACAGGGACTTTTCACAGATACGCAGTATTTT
>TRBJ2-2|TRBV20-1|large|TRBD2
CSARELAGDTGELFF
TGCAGTGCTAGAGAACTAGCGGGGGACACCGGGGAGCTGTTTTTT
>TRBJ2-5|TRBV7-3|few|-
CASSLGLAPQETQYF
TGTGCCAGCAGTCTAGGGTTGGCACCCCAAGAGACCCAGTACTTC
>TRBJ1-5|TRBV2|many|-
CASSEALTDFSNQPQHF
TGTGCCAGCAGTGAAGCGCTAACAGATTTTAGCAATCAGCCCCAGCATTTT
>TRBJ1-2|TRBV5-6|few|TRBD1
CASRRGLFYGYTF
TGTGCCAGCCGCAGGGGGCTCTTCTATGGCTACACCTTC
>TRBJ1-5|TRBV20-1|many|-
CSARDSNQPQHF
TGCAGTGCTAGAGATAGCAATCAGCCCCAGCATTTT
>TRBJ2-7|TRBV27|-|TRBD2
CASSFSGAYEQYF
TGTGCCAGCAGTTTCAGCGGGGCCTACGAGCAGTACTTC
>TRBJ2-3|TRBV27|-|-
CASSALAGITDTQYF
TGTGCCAGCAGTGCACTAGCTGGCATAACAGATACGCAGTATTTT